The T cell receptor (beta chain) described here comes from a study of OX40 agonist ivuxolimab in advanced cancers. The assay was immunoSEQ multiplex PCR, and TCRdb's table has in-frame clones only and misses some. This table holds 50,000 to 70,000 clones, over 90% found once. Regarding the study as a whole: Some nonresponders additionally presented with little normalized T-cell clonal expansion.

Comment on this clone: The antigen is not known.

The CDR3 has 14 residues. V lost 2 bases and J 7 bases, leaving 12 bases between the germline ends. Germline lookup yields CDR1 MNHEY and CDR2 SMNVEV (reference sequence). This material consisted of CD4+ or CD8+ T cells sorted from blood, taken in a trial of the OX40 agonist ivuxolimab. V is TRBV27 and J is TRBJ2-4; D possibly corresponds to TRBD2 (6 bases). The sequence derives from an adult with an advanced solid tumor such as melanoma, head and neck, liver or kidney cancer. CDR3 sequence reads: CASSLVRGANIQYF. The CDR3 region has the DNA TGTGCCAGCAGTTTAGTGCGGGGAGCGAACATTCAGTACTTC.